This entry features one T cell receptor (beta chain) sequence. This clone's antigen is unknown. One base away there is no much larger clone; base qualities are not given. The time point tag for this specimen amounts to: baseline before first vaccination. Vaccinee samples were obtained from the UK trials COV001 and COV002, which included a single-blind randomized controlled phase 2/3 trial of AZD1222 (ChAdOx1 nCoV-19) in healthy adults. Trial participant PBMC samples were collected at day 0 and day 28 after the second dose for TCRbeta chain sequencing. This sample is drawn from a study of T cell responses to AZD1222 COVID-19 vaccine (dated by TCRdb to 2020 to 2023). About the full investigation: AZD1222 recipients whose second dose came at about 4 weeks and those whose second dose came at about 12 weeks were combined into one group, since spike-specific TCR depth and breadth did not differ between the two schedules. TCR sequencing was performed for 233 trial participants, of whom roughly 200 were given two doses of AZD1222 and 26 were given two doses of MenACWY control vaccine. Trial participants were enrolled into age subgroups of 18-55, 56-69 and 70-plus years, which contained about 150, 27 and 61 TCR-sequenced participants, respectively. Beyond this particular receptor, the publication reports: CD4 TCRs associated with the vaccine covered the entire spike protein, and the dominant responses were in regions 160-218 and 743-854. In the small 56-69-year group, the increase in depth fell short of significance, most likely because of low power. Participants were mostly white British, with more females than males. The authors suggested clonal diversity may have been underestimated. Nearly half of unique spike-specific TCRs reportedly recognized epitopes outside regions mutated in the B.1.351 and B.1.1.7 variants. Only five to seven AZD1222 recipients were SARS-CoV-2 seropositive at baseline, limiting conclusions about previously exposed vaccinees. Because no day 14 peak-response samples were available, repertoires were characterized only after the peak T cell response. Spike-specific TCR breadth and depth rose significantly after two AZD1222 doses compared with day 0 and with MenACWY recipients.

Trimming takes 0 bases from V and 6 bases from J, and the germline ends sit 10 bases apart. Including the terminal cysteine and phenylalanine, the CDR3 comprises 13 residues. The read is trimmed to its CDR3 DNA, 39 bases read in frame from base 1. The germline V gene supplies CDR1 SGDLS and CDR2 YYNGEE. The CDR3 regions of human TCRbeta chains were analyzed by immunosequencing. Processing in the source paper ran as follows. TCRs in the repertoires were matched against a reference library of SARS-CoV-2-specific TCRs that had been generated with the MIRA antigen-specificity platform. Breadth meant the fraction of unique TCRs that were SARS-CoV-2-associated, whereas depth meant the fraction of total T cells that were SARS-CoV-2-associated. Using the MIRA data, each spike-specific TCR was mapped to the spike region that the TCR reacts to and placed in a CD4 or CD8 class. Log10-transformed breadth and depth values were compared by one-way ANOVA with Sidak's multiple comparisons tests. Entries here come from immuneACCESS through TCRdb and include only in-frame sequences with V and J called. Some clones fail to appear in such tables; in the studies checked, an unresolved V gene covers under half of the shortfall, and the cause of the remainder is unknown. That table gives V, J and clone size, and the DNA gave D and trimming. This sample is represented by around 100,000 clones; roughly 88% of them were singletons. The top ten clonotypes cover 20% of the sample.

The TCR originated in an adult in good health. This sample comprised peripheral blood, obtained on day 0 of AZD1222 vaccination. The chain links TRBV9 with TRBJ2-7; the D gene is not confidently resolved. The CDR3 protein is CASSVAQAAEQYF. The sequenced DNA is TGTGCCAGCAGCGTAGCGCAGGCGGCCGAGCAGTACTTC.